These 27 T cell receptor beta chains came from one sample sequenced in a study of siplizumab effects on memory and regulatory T cells. The antigens for these receptors are not known. It was at 37°C and for 6 days that the mixed lymphocyte reaction cells were cocultured. Profiling relied on immunoSEQ multiplex PCR, and the TCRdb table lists in-frame clones only, not all of them. The repertoire holds around 13,000 clones, with approximately 37% as singletons. Sequenced: CFSE-low (dividing) CD8+ T cells sorted from an allogeneic mixed lymphocyte reaction. All receptors come from a human donor in good health; the cells came from an allogeneic mixed lymphocyte reaction.

The chain employs TRBV11-3 and TRBJ2-1; 7 positions agree with TRBD1. Per the germline V gene, CDR1 is SGHNT and CDR2 is YENEEA. This CDR3 contains 17 residues. The J segment lost 7 bases and the V segment lost 5 bases, leaving 17 bases of the junction unmatched. The CDR3 loop is CASSPRDRVGLLNEQFF. CDR3 sequence (DNA): TGTGCCAGCAGCCCCCGAGACAGGGTAGGTTTGTTGAATGAGCAGTTCTTC.

This clone came up once. This chain joins TRBV6-9 and TRBJ2-1; D gene unclear. Trimming took 3 bases from V and 4 from J, leaving 7 bases between them. The CDR3 consists of 13 residues. Per the germline V gene, CDR1 is MNHGY and CDR2 is SVAAGI. CDR3 in amino acids: CASSYFEYNEQFF. CDR3 sequence (DNA): TGTGCCAGCAGTTACTTCGAGTACAATGAGCAGTTCTTC.

This chain joins TRBV11-3 and TRBJ2-3, with unresolved D. Per germline, CDR1 SGHNT and CDR2 YENEEA. V lost 5 bases, J lost 1 base, and 13 bases lay in between. CDR3 length: 15 residues. CDR3 DNA: TGTGCCAGCAGCCCTACCGACTGGGGCACAGATACGCAGTATTTT. It translates to CASSPTDWGTDTQYF.

In its sample, this clone was seen a few times. V and J are TRBV7-9 and TRBJ1-4, with no clear D. Germline V gene sequence: CDR1 SEHNR, CDR2 FQNEAQ (reference sequence). Trimming stripped 4 bases from V and 5 bases from J, with 11 bases between. The CDR3 length is 14 residues. CDR3 coding DNA: TGTGCCAGCAGCTCCGGGTCGGGAAATGAAAAACTGTTTTTT. Translating it yields CASSSGSGNEKLFF. The whole variable domain, filled in from reference TRBV7-9 and TRBJ1-4, reads DTGVSQNPRHKITKRGQNVTFRCDPISEHNRLYWYRQTLGQGPEFLTYFQNEAQLEKSRLLSDRFSAERPKGSFSTLEIQRTEQGDSAMYLCASSSGSGNEKLFFGSGTQLSVL.

The rearrangement uses TRBV27 and TRBJ1-1; perhaps TRBD1 as D (5 bases). V was clipped by 6 bases and J by 5 bases, with 13 bases between them. The CDR3 loop spans 13 amino acids. Germline assignment: CDR1 MNHEY and CDR2 SMNVEV (reference sequence). The CDR3 spells CASSLGRDTEAFF. For the CDR3, the DNA is TGTGCCAGCAGCCTCGGCAGGGATACTGAAGCTTTCTTT.

In DNA form, the CDR3 reads TGTGCCAGTAGTATTTCGTCTAGCGGGAGTTGGGAGCAGTACTTC. Translation gives CASSISSSGSWEQYF. V gene TRBV19 combines with J gene TRBJ2-7, with 10 nucleotides matching TRBD2. J gave up 7 bases and V 3 bases, and 9 bases lay outside the gene matches. Looked up from germline, CDR1 is LNHDA and CDR2 is SQIVND (reference sequence). The CDR3 loop spans 15 amino acids.

The chain recombines TRBV19 with TRBJ1-1; perhaps TRBD1 as D (6 bases). This CDR3 is built from 14 residues. V lost 7 bases, J lost 4 bases, and 16 bases lay in between. Germline CDR1 and CDR2: LNHDA and SQIVND (reference sequence). CDR3 loop: CASTLIGGSTEAFF. CDR3 in DNA: TGTGCCAGTACTCTTATAGGGGGATCCACTGAAGCTTTCTTT.

This clone was seen a handful of times. The V gene is TRBV7-6, the J gene TRBJ2-1; unclear D gene. The CDR3 is 15 amino acids. Germline lookup yields CDR1 SGHVS and CDR2 FNYEAQ. Trimming took 3 bases from V and 7 from J, leaving 16 bases between them. The chain's CDR3 is CASSLNIGPQNEQFF. The CDR3 DNA sequence: TGTGCCAGCAGCTTGAATATTGGGCCTCAGAATGAGCAGTTCTTC.

The chain employs TRBV4-1 and TRBJ1-1; D is unclear. The germline V and J ends were trimmed by 1 base and 8 bases, with 5 bases remaining between them. The CDR3 extends over 11 amino acids. Germline V CDR1 and CDR2: MGHRA, YSYEKL. The CDR3, as DNA: TGCGCCAGCAGCCAAGGGTTGGAAGCTTTCTTT. It codes for CASSQGLEAFF.

DNA for the CDR3: TGCGCCAGCAGCCAAGTTTTAAGCTCCTACAATGAGCAGTTCTTC. It specifies CASSQVLSSYNEQFF. The chain carries TRBV4-1 and TRBJ2-1, with D uncertain. CDR3 length: 15 amino acids. Trimming pared 1 base from V and 0 bases from J, leaving 7 bases between. Looked up from germline, CDR1 is MGHRA and CDR2 is YSYEKL.

The rearrangement uses TRBV4-2 and TRBJ2-7, with unresolved D. Trimming stripped 5 bases from V and 7 bases from J, with 9 bases between. The germline V gene encodes CDR1 LGHNA and CDR2 YNFKEQ. The CDR3 covers 11 residues. The CDR3 sequence is CASSTMGEQYF. The CDR3 nucleotides are TGTGCCAGCAGCACCATGGGAGAGCAGTACTTC.

V gene TRBV27 combines with J gene TRBJ1-1, with 7 nucleotides matching TRBD1. Germline V gene data show CDR1 as MNHEY and CDR2 as SMNVEV (reference sequence). The CDR3 contains 15 residues. V was clipped by 4 bases and J by 0 bases; unmatched bases: 5. CDR3 sequence reads: CASSSLQGLNTEAFF. The CDR3 DNA sequence: TGTGCCAGCAGTTCTCTACAGGGGTTGAACACTGAAGCTTTCTTT.

This clone was counted only a few times. The chain has TRBV18 and TRBJ1-1; maybe TRBD1 (6 bases). The CDR3 covers 17 residues. Deletions cut 3 bases from V and 0 bases from J, with 17 bases between. Germline loops: CDR1 KGHSH, CDR2 LQKENI. CDR3 coding DNA: TGTGCCAGCTCACCCTTACAGGGTGAGGGAATGAACACTGAAGCTTTCTTT. It yields the protein CASSPLQGEGMNTEAFF.

The rearrangement links TRBV27 to TRBJ2-7; no clear D. Trimming shortened V by 3 bases and J by 7 bases, and 13 bases separated the two germline ends. The CDR3 totals 13 residues. Germline CDR1 and CDR2: MNHEY and SMNVEV (reference sequence). The CDR3 protein is CASSFGAVGEQYF. DNA of the CDR3: TGTGCCAGCAGTTTCGGTGCAGTAGGGGAGCAGTACTTC.

The chain carries TRBV1 and TRBJ2-6; TRBD1, the table's D call, lacks a check against the DNA. TRBV1 is tagged as a pseudogene. The CDR3 spans 17 residues. As DNA, the CDR3 is TGCACCAGCAGAGTGTGCTGTGCACAAAGTCGGGCCAACGTCCTGACTTTC. It specifies CTSRVCCAQSRANVLTF.

The rearrangement uses TRBV27 and TRBJ2-7; the D is unclear. This CDR3 has 16 residues. Germline values: CDR1 MNHEY, CDR2 SMNVEV (reference sequence). V lost 5 bases, J lost 0 bases, and 17 bases lay in between. The CDR3 here is CASSEVGSHFSYEQYF. DNA of the CDR3: TGTGCCAGCAGTGAAGTTGGCTCCCACTTCTCCTACGAGCAGTACTTC.

This clone was seen more than once but under ten times. The V and J genes are TRBV4-1 and TRBJ2-6; tentative D call: TRBD1 (6 bases). CDR3 length equals 17 residues. CDR1 and CDR2 (germline): MGHRA, YSYEKL. V dropped 3 bases and J dropped 0 bases, with 12 bases sitting between them. DNA of the CDR3: TGCGCCAGCAGCCATCCGGGACAACTCTCTGGGGCCAACGTCCTGACTTTC. It is translated as CASSHPGQLSGANVLTF.

This clone was seen a few times. The CDR3 region is CASSSPGYNEQFF. The CDR3 coding sequence is TGTGCCAGCAGCTCCCCGGGCTACAATGAGCAGTTCTTC. The chain couples TRBV13 to TRBJ2-1; D remains ambiguous. The germline gives CDR1 PRHDT, CDR2 FYEKMQ (reference sequence). The V end was cut by 4 bases, the J end by 3 bases, with 7 bases between. The CDR3 is 13 amino acids.

The chain recombines TRBV11-2 with TRBJ2-3, with 11 nucleotides matching TRBD1. V gave up 3 bases and J gave up 6 bases; unmatched junction bases: 5. The V gene's germline CDR1 is SGHAT and CDR2 FQNNGV. The CDR3 runs to 15 residues. CDR3 loop: CASSLGQGVLDTQYF. DNA for the CDR3: TGTGCCAGCAGCTTGGGACAGGGGGTCCTTGATACGCAGTATTTT.

This clone turned up a few times. The CDR3 is CASSPVTSGNYNEQFF. In DNA, the CDR3 is TGTGCCAGCAGTCCAGTAACTAGCGGGAACTACAATGAGCAGTTCTTC. This chain links TRBV27 with TRBJ2-1; 10 nucleotides agree with TRBD2. CDR1 and CDR2 from the germline V gene are MNHEY and SMNVEV (reference sequence). The V segment lost 5 bases and the J segment 3 bases; nucleotides outside the gene matches: 7. This CDR3 has 16 amino acids.

This clone was detected a few times. The genes are TRBV27 and TRBJ2-2, with 8 bases aligning to TRBD2. Trimming removed 1 base from V and 1 base from J; junction bases left unmatched: 11. This CDR3 region has 19 residues. The germline V gene encodes CDR1 MNHEY and CDR2 SMNVEV (reference sequence). The CDR3 nucleotides are TGTGCCAGCAGTTTATTGGCTAGCGGGCGACAGCAGAACACCGGGGAGCTGTTTTTT. Its protein product is CASSLLASGRQQNTGELFF.

This clone is classed as medium-sized. The chain links TRBV13 to TRBJ2-1; 8 bases are shared with TRBD1. The ends lost 5 bases at V and 7 bases at J; junction bases unmatched: 16. This CDR3 region has 17 residues. Germline CDR1 PRHDT, CDR2 FYEKMQ (reference sequence). The chain's CDR3 is CASSENMQGALGNEQFF. The CDR3 nucleotides read TGTGCCAGCAGCGAAAACATGCAGGGGGCGCTAGGGAATGAGCAGTTCTTC. The whole variable domain, filled in from reference TRBV13 and TRBJ2-1, reads AAGVIQSPRHLIKEKRETATLKCYPIPRHDTVYWYQQGPGQDPQFLISFYEKMQSDKGSIPDRFSAQQFSDYHSELNMSSLELGDSALYFCASSENMQGALGNEQFFGPGTRLTVL.

This clone was found once. The chain combines TRBV5-4 with TRBJ2-7; 7 nucleotides match TRBD1. The germline CDR1 and CDR2 sequences are SGHNT and YYREEE (reference sequence). This CDR3 spans 12 amino acids. With V trimmed by 4 bases and J by 6 bases, 4 bases remained unmatched. This CDR3 is CASSLQGLEQYF. For the CDR3, the DNA is TGTGCCAGCAGCCTACAGGGGCTCGAGCAGTACTTC.

This clone was detected only a few times. The chain joins TRBV5-8 to TRBJ1-5, with 10 nucleotides matching TRBD1. Germline V gives CDR1 SGHTS, CDR2 YDEGEE. This CDR3 has 15 amino acids. V trimming: 3 bases; J trimming: 4 bases; junction bases outside the gene matches: 4. CDR3 nucleotide sequence: TGTGCCAGCAGCTGGACAGGGGGTGAGAATCAGCCCCAGCATTTT. The encoded protein is CASSWTGGENQPQHF.

This rearrangement joins TRBV4-1 to TRBJ1-2; the match to TRBD1 covers 9 bases. The CDR3 has 16 amino acids. The trim removed 0 bases at V and 8 bases at J, leaving 10 bases unmatched. Germline values: CDR1 MGHRA, CDR2 YSYEKL. CDR3 region: CASSQDGQGFARGYTF. In DNA, the CDR3 is TGCGCCAGCAGCCAAGATGGACAGGGGTTCGCTCGGGGCTACACCTTC.

This clone appeared a few times. The genes are TRBV7-9 and TRBJ2-1; 7 bases match TRBD1. With 5 bases clipped from V and 13 bases from J, the junction kept 8 bases outside the gene matches. The germline V gene encodes CDR1 SEHNR and CDR2 FQNEAQ (reference sequence). The CDR3 is 12 amino acids. The DNA of the CDR3 is TGTGCCAGCAGCCCTGCGACAGGGCAACAGTTCTTC. Translating it yields CASSPATGQQFF.

In the case of this clone: Given the absence of the conserved phenylalanine or tryptophan at the CDR3 end, a read error is likely. The V gene is TRBV27, the J gene TRBJ2-7; 8 nucleotides align to TRBD2. The CDR3 loop spans 15 amino acids. Germline V gives CDR1 MNHEY, CDR2 SMNVEV (reference sequence). The trim removed 3 bases at V and 2 bases at J, leaving 6 bases unmatched. The CDR3 here is CASSLLAGGTYEQYL. DNA of the CDR3: TGTGCCAGCAGTTTGTTGGCGGGAGGTACCTACGAGCAGTACCTC.